Listed here are 19 T cell receptor beta chains from one sample, sequenced in a study of Graves' ophthalmopathy and Graves' hyperthyroidism. For repertoire sequencing, the TCR beta CDR3 regions were amplified from RNA transcripts. First-round RT-PCR with HTBI primers preceded a second-round multiplex PCR. MiXCR, run by TCRdb on the multiplex PCR reads, gives a single entry per CDR3 protein. The sample shows 900,000 to 1,200,000 distinct CDR3 sequences, 36% of them seen only once. Sequenced input: peripheral blood or thyroid tissue (not recorded which). These receptors were taken from an adult man with Graves' hyperthyroidism.

The table lists this clonotype with many counts. The V gene is TRBV9, the J gene TRBJ2-2; D not resolved. This CDR3 is 13 amino acids long. With 0 bases removed from V and 2 bases from J, the gap between germline ends came to 2 bases. Per the germline V gene, CDR1 is SGDLS and CDR2 is YYNGEE. CDR3 nucleotides: TGTGCCAGCAGCGTAGAAAACACCGGGGAGCTGTTTTTT. It yields the protein CASSVENTGELFF. The full variable domain, its missing parts supplied by reference TRBV9 and TRBJ2-2, is DSGVTQTPKHLITATGQRVTLRCSPRSGDLSVYWYQQSLDQGLQFLIQYYNGEERAKGNILERFSAQQFPDLHSELNLSSLELGDSALYFCASSVENTGELFFGEGSRLTVL.

The chain links TRBV6-5 to TRBJ1-6, with TRBD1 identical over 7 bases. V gave up 6 bases and J gave up 7 bases; unmatched junction bases: 12. This CDR3 region has 16 residues. Germline V CDR1 and CDR2: MNHEY, SVGAGI. The CDR3 here is CASSPPGQRSNSPLHF. The CDR3 DNA follows: TGTGCCAGCAGCCCTCCGGGACAGCGATCCAATTCACCCCTCCACTTT.

The V and J genes are TRBV10-2 and TRBJ2-5; D not certain. In germline, CDR1 is WSHSY, CDR2 SAAADI. The V end lost 3 bases, the J end lost 8 bases, and 19 bases lay between the germline ends. The CDR3 length is 15 residues. The CDR3 loop is CASSDYALRSDTQYF. CDR3 nucleotides: TGCGCCAGCAGTGATTATGCTCTACGCAGCGACACCCAGTACTTC.

This clonotype was picked up a small number of times. One end of the junction is discordant with germline, which a read error may explain. V gene TRBV5-8 combines with J gene TRBJ1-1; tentative D call: TRBD1 (6 bases). CDR1 and CDR2 from the germline V gene are SGHTS and YDEGEE. This CDR3 contains 14 residues. In nucleotides, the CDR3 is TGCGCCAGCAGCCAAGAAACAGGGACCACTGAAGCTTTCTTT. As protein: CASSQETGTTEAFF.

This clonotype has ten or more counts. The chain has TRBV7-9 and TRBJ1-1; D is possibly TRBD1 (6 bases). The V end lost 5 bases, the J end lost 4 bases, and 20 bases lay between the germline ends. This CDR3 is built from 16 residues. CDR1 is SEHNR and CDR2 is FQNEAQ in the germline V gene (reference sequence). The CDR3 spells CASSVHRDTWGTEAFF. DNA of the CDR3: TGTGCCAGCAGCGTCCACCGGGACACTTGGGGCACTGAAGCTTTCTTT.

This chain uses TRBV19 with TRBJ2-5, with D maybe TRBD2 (6 bases). The CDR3 runs 16 residues. Germline CDR1 is LNHDA and CDR2 is SQIVND (reference sequence). Trimming took off 3 bases at V and 1 base at J, with 15 bases between the two ends. The CDR3 nucleotides are TGTGCCAGTAGTATCCTGACTGGGGAGGTCCAAGAGACCCAGTACTTC. This encodes CASSILTGEVQETQYF.

The chain links TRBV12-3 or TRBV12-4 to TRBJ1-3; 7 positions match TRBD1. This CDR3 region has 14 residues. With V trimmed by 5 bases and J by 3 bases, 4 bases remained unmatched. The CDR3 reads CASSPGGFGNTIYF. The CDR3 coding sequence is TGTGCCAGCAGTCCAGGGGGGTTTGGAAACACCATATATTTT.

This clonotype appeared a few times. This chain joins TRBV20-1 and TRBJ2-7; TRBD2 is a possible D gene (5 bases). The CDR3 is 14 residues long. Between the trimmed V and J ends, which lost 6 bases and 4 bases, there was a span of 19 bases. Germline V gene lookup returns CDR1 DFQATT and CDR2 SNEGSKA (reference sequence). CDR3 region: CSAANSLREYEQYF. For the CDR3, the DNA is TGCAGTGCCGCAAACTCGTTGAGGGAATACGAGCAGTACTTC.

CDR3 sequence reads: CASSYAPRQPQHF. The CDR3 nucleotides read TGTGCCAGCAGTTACGCCCCAAGGCAGCCCCAGCATTTT. The V call is TRBV6-5, the J call TRBJ1-5; no clear D. Germline V lookup: CDR1 MNHEY, CDR2 SVGAGI. V lost 2 bases and J 7 bases, leaving 9 bases between the germline ends. CDR3 length: 13 residues.

A word on this clonotype: A much bigger clone sits one base away, suggesting this may be a read error. The chain recombines TRBV7-2 with TRBJ2-5, with D possibly being TRBD2 (6 bases). V was cut by 3 bases and J by 5 bases, with 22 bases left in between. CDR3 length equals 17 residues. Germline V gene sequence: CDR1 SGHTA, CDR2 FQGNSA. The CDR3 sequence: CASSFGPLAHVGETQYF. The CDR3 DNA sequence: TGTGCCAGCAGCTTTGGACCACTAGCCCACGTCGGGGAGACCCAGTACTTC. Looking up the rest from reference TRBV7-2 and TRBJ2-5 gives the full variable domain: GAGVSQSPSNKVTEKGKDVELRCDPISGHTALYWYRQSLGQGLEFLIYFQGNSAPDKSGLPSDRFSAERTGGSVSTLTIQRTQQEDSAVYLCASSFGPLAHVGETQYFGPGTRLLVL.

This clonotype was found many times. The chain links TRBV7-2 to TRBJ2-7; 8 nucleotides line up with TRBD2. Trimming removed 4 bases from V and 1 base from J; junction bases left unmatched: 6. CDR3 length: 15 residues. Germline V gene sequence: CDR1 SGHTA, CDR2 FQGNSA. CDR3 sequence reads: CASSSLAGWSYEQYF. In DNA form, the CDR3 reads TGTGCCAGCAGCTCCTTAGCGGGGTGGTCCTACGAGCAGTACTTC.

The V and J genes are TRBV19 and TRBJ1-5, with 9 bases fitting TRBD1. The CDR3 is made up of 15 amino acids. Germline V gene sequence: CDR1 LNHDA, CDR2 SQIVND (reference sequence). The CDR3 nucleotides read TGTGCTGATGGGACAGGGTATGGGAGCAATCAGCCCCAGCATTTT. It translates to CADGTGYGSNQPQHF.

This clonotype was recorded many times. The gene calls are TRBV13 and TRBJ2-5, with D perhaps matching TRBD1 (5 bases). CDR1 is PRHDT and CDR2 is FYEKMQ in the germline V gene (reference sequence). V lost 5 bases, J lost 2 bases, and 15 bases lay in between. This CDR3 spans 15 amino acids. The chain's CDR3 is CASSLRDSPQETQYF. The CDR3 bases are TGTGCCAGCAGCCTCCGTGACAGTCCTCAAGAGACCCAGTACTTC.

J is TRBJ1-1 and V is TRBV9; maybe TRBD1 (5 bases). Trimming took 0 bases from V and 4 from J, leaving 13 bases between them. CDR1 and CDR2 (germline): SGDLS, YYNGEE. CDR3 length equals 15 residues. The CDR3 loop reads CASSVDPGVSTEAFF. In nucleotides, the CDR3 is TGTGCCAGCAGCGTAGACCCGGGGGTAAGCACTGAAGCTTTCTTT.

This clonotype showed up many times. The J gene is TRBJ2-5, the V gene TRBV7-2; D perhaps matches TRBD2 (6 bases). V was shortened by 0 bases and J by 2 bases, with 13 bases between the two germline ends. There are 16 residues in the CDR3. Germline assignment: CDR1 SGHTA and CDR2 FQGNSA. CDR3 sequence (DNA): TGTGCCAGCAGCTTAGCACCACTAGCTTCTCAAGAGACCCAGTACTTC. Protein product: CASSLAPLASQETQYF.

This rearrangement joins TRBV19 to TRBJ1-1; D may be TRBD1 (6 bases). CDR1 and CDR2 from the germline V gene are LNHDA and SQIVND (reference sequence). The CDR3 covers 14 residues. The V end lost 7 bases, the J end lost 0 bases, and 12 bases lay between the germline ends. As DNA, the CDR3 is TGTGCCAGTAAGGACGGACAGATGAACACTGAAGCTTTCTTT. It encodes CASKDGQMNTEAFF.

This clonotype has at least ten counts. The J gene is TRBJ2-7, the V gene TRBV6-5; possibly TRBD1 or TRBD2 for D (5 bases each). This CDR3 region has 15 residues. Germline V lookup: CDR1 MNHEY, CDR2 SVGAGI. Between the trimmed V and J ends, which lost 2 bases and 2 bases, there was a span of 13 bases. In DNA form, the CDR3 reads TGTGCCAGCAGTTACATTGGGACGGCAACCTACGAGCAGTACTTC. This encodes CASSYIGTATYEQYF.

This chain connects TRBV30 to TRBJ1-2; the D is unclear. The CDR3 is 12 residues long. V gave up 1 base and J gave up 6 bases, with 9 bases separating them. In germline, CDR1 is GTSNPN, CDR2 SVGIG (reference sequence). The CDR3 here is CAWSEEGHGYTF. DNA of the CDR3: TGTGCCTGGAGTGAGGAAGGGCATGGCTACACCTTC.

For this clonotype: An end of the junction differs from the germline gene, which may be a read error. V usage is TRBV5-1 and J usage is TRBJ2-5, with D possibly called TRBD1 or TRBD2 (5 bases each). The CDR3 runs 14 residues. CDR1 is SGHRS and CDR2 is YFSETQ in the germline V gene. CDR3 loop: CASRLGTSDETQYF. CDR3 coding DNA: TGCGCCAGCAGGTTGGGGACGTCGGACGAGACCCAGTACTTC.